The rows below give T cell receptor beta chains drawn from one sample of a study of vaccination and CD4 T cells after COVID-19. Each CDR3 protein gets one entry after TCRdb re-called the PCR reads with MiXCR. The sample comprises around 17,000 distinct CDR3 sequences, about 40% of which are singletons, and around 12% rests with the top ten. No antigens are known for them. Sequenced material: CD4+ T cells from blood, cultured in vitro. Receptor source: a human donor who had recovered from COVID-19. The CDR3 runs from the conserved cysteine through the conserved F or W. D genes are given only for firm matches. Clone sizes are given selectively: once, few, many, or a class where the clone is expanded.

d_call clone_size j_call v_call cdr3_nt cdr3_aa
- few TRBJ2-2 TRBV7-3 TGTGCCAGCAGCTTTGCGTCGAACACCGGGGAGCTGTTTTTT CASSFASNTGELFF
TRBD1 - TRBJ1-5 TRBV28 TGTGCCAGCAGCATCGGACAGGCGGGCCATCAGCCCCAGCATTTT CASSIGQAGHQPQHF
TRBD2 - TRBJ2-1 TRBV4-3 TGCGCCAGCAGCCAAGATCGGGGACTAGCGGGAGATGGGAATGAGCAGTTCTTC CASSQDRGLAGDGNEQFF
- - TRBJ2-3 TRBV6-2/TRBV6-3 TGTGCCAGCAGTTGGGGGCGAGGCACAGATACGCAGTATTTT CASSWGRGTDTQYF
TRBD1 few TRBJ1-2 TRBV12-3/TRBV12-4 TGTGCCAGCACCTTAGGACAGGTCTATGGCTACACCTTC CASTLGQVYGYTF
TRBD2 - TRBJ2-5 TRBV20-1 TGCAGTGCTAGTCTAGCGGACCTGAGGGAGACCCAGTACTTC CSASLADLRETQYF
- - TRBJ1-5 TRBV19 TGTGCCAGCCGAACAGGGTCAACCGGTCAGCCCCAGCATTTT CASRTGSTGQPQHF
- few TRBJ2-7 TRBV7-9 TGTGCCAGCAGCTTAGTTTCTAGCAACGAGCAGTACTTC CASSLVSSNEQYF
TRBD2 medium-sized TRBJ2-3 TRBV6-4 TGTGCCAGCAGTGAGCGGGAGACAGATACGCAGTATTTT CASSERETDTQYF
- - TRBJ2-3 TRBV10-3 TGTGCCATCAGCGAGCGGAGTGGCACAGATACGCAGTATTTT CAISERSGTDTQYF
TRBD2 - TRBJ2-7 TRBV27 TGTGCCAGTAGAGCGGGAATTTATGACGAGCAGTACTTC CASRAGIYDEQYF
- - TRBJ2-5 TRBV12-3/TRBV12-4 TGTGCCAGCAGTCTCTTTGGGAGCGGAGAGACCCAGTACTTC CASSLFGSGETQYF
TRBD2 - TRBJ2-1 TRBV6-2/TRBV6-3 TGTGCCAGCAGTTACTCCCAATACAAACTAGCGGGAAGGGCCTACAATGAGCAGTTCTTC CASSYSQYKLAGRAYNEQFF
- - TRBJ1-6 TRBV6-2/TRBV6-3 TGTGCCAGCAGTTACACAGGGATGAATTCACCCCTCCACTTT CASSYTGMNSPLHF
- few TRBJ1-2 TRBV28 TGTGCCAGCAGGACAGCCGGAAATGGCTACACCTTC CASRTAGNGYTF
- - TRBJ1-6 TRBV7-2 TGTGCCAGCAGCCACAATAATTCACCCCTCCACTTT CASSHNNSPLHF
- - TRBJ1-5 TRBV30 TGTGCCTGGAGCCGCCAGAGGAATCAGCCCCAGCATTTT CAWSRQRNQPQHF
TRBD2 few TRBJ2-3 TRBV5-6 TGTGCCAGCAGCTTATTTGGACTAGCGGGGAGCACAGATACGCAGTATTTT CASSLFGLAGSTDTQYF
- - TRBJ1-2 TRBV9 TGTGCCAGCAGCGCGGGACACCTGGGGGGCTACACCTTC CASSAGHLGGYTF
- few TRBJ2-1 TRBV6-5 TGTGCCAGCAGTTACAAAGGGGCCAGCAATGAGCAGTTCTTC CASSYKGASNEQFF
TRBD1 - TRBJ2-5 TRBV24-1 TGTGCCACCAGTGATTACACAGGGGCCCAAGAGACCCAGTACTTC CATSDYTGAQETQYF
- - TRBJ2-7 TRBV2 TGTGCCAGCAGTGGGCTATGGACTGACGAGCAGTACTTC CASSGLWTDEQYF
- few TRBJ2-7 TRBV12-3/TRBV12-4 TGTGCCAGCAGCTGGAGCTCCTACGAGCAGTACTTC CASSWSSYEQYF
- - TRBJ2-7 TRBV25-1 TGTGCCAGCAGTGAATTGGACAGACCCTACGAGCAGTACTTC CASSELDRPYEQYF
- few TRBJ1-2 TRBV6-1 TGTGCCAGCATCCCCAGGGAGGGTTATGGCTACACCTTC CASIPREGYGYTF
TRBD1 few TRBJ1-6 TRBV30 TGTGCCTGGAGTGAAGGGACAGGGTTAAGTTCACCCCTCCACTTT CAWSEGTGLSSPLHF
- - TRBJ1-3 TRBV11-2 TGTGCCAGCAGCCAAGGAAACACCATATATTTT CASSQGNTIYF
- few TRBJ2-3 TRBV7-9 TGTGCCAGCAATGGCCGGGATACGCAGTATTTT CASNGRDTQYF
- few TRBJ1-5 TRBV28 TGTGCCAGCAGCCTGTCAGGGCCCGGCAATCAGCCCCAGCATTTT CASSLSGPGNQPQHF